This passage covers 19 T cell receptor beta chains from one sample sequenced in a study of blood T cell repertoires in COVID-19. Using immunoSEQ multiplex PCR, the repertoire was profiled, and TCRdb retains in-frame clones only, with some absent. The sample records 250,000 to 350,000 clones, roughly 90% being singletons. The sequencing sample was made of peripheral blood. These receptor sequences come from a man aged 18-30 years with active or convalescent COVID-19.

The chain joins TRBV12-3 or TRBV12-4 to TRBJ2-7, with 7 bases fitting TRBD1. Trimming removed 6 bases from V and 4 bases from J; junction bases left unmatched: 6. The CDR3 covers 13 residues. The CDR3 reads CASRTQGDYEQYF. The CDR3 DNA reads as TGTGCCAGCAGGACTCAGGGGGATTACGAGCAGTACTTC.

V usage is TRBV15 and J usage is TRBJ2-7; 7 positions match TRBD2. This CDR3 has 14 amino acids. Germline CDR1 and CDR2: LNHNV and YYDKDF (reference sequence). V shed 2 bases and J 3 bases; nucleotides not matched to a gene: 4. The CDR3 reads CATSRPGLVYEQYF. The DNA of the CDR3 is TGTGCCACCAGCAGACCCGGACTAGTCTACGAGCAGTACTTC.

The V and J genes are TRBV6-5 and TRBJ1-5; 7 bases match TRBD1. CDR3 size: 14 residues. Germline CDR1 is MNHEY and CDR2 is SVGAGI. V shed 5 bases and J 5 bases; nucleotides not matched to a gene: 6. CDR3 in amino acids: CASSQTGEYQPQHF. For the CDR3, the DNA is TGTGCCAGCAGTCAAACAGGGGAATATCAGCCCCAGCATTTT.

The genes are TRBV25-1 and TRBJ2-2; a weak D match, TRBD1 (6 bases). The germline V and J ends were trimmed by 6 bases and 3 bases, with 20 bases remaining between them. The CDR3 has 17 residues. Germline V gene lookup returns CDR1 MGHDK and CDR2 SYGVNS. The CDR3 is CASSNPQGKNYTGELFF. DNA for the CDR3: TGTGCCAGCAGCAATCCACAGGGCAAAAACTACACCGGGGAGCTGTTTTTT.

The chain couples TRBV6-2 or TRBV6-3 to TRBJ1-2; D is undetermined. Per the germline V gene, CDR1 is MNHEY and CDR2 is SVGEGT. V dropped 6 bases and J dropped 0 bases, with 26 bases sitting between them. This CDR3 spans 19 amino acids. The CDR3 DNA sequence: TGTGCCAGCAGCCCCTCCCCGCGGTATTTCCTCGAGACTAACTATGGCTACACCTTC. Its translation is CASSPSPRYFLETNYGYTF.

V and J are TRBV10-3 and TRBJ2-1; tentative D call: TRBD1 (5 bases). The germline V and J ends were trimmed by 2 bases and 4 bases, with 12 bases remaining between them. Germline assignment: CDR1 ENHRY and CDR2 SYGVKD. CDR3 length: 15 amino acids. In DNA, the CDR3 is TGTGCCATCAGTGAGGACCTTGGGGCATACAATGAGCAGTTCTTC. Amino acid sequence: CAISEDLGAYNEQFF.

This CDR3 is CASSLGTGVNSPLHF. DNA for the CDR3: TGTGCCAGCAGCCTAGGGACAGGGGTTAATTCACCCCTCCACTTT. The V and J genes are TRBV3-1 (or the pseudogene TRBV3-2) and TRBJ1-6; 10 positions match TRBD1. J lost 6 bases, V lost 4 bases, and 3 bases had no gene match. Germline V gene sequence: CDR1 LGHDT, CDR2 YNNKEL (reference sequence). This CDR3 region has 15 residues.

V gene TRBV18 combines with J gene TRBJ2-3, with D possibly matching TRBD1 (5 bases). CDR1 KGHSH and CDR2 LQKENI come from the germline V gene. Trimming left V 6 bases short and J 5 bases short, with 9 bases between. The CDR3 extends over 12 amino acids. DNA of the CDR3: TGTGCCAGCTCCCCGACAGTAGATACGCAGTATTTT. Translating gives CASSPTVDTQYF. Complete variable domain (other parts from reference TRBV18 and TRBJ2-3): NAGVMQNPRHLVRRRGQEARLRCSPMKGHSHVYWYRQLPEEGLKFMVYLQKENIIDESGMPKERFSAEFPKEGPSILRIQQVVRGDSAAYFCASSPTVDTQYFGPGTRLTVL.

The rearrangement joins TRBV6-5 to TRBJ2-1, with unresolved D. The length of the CDR3 is 10 residues. Germline lookup yields CDR1 MNHEY and CDR2 SVGAGI. With 6 bases removed from V and 7 bases from J, the gap between germline ends came to 4 bases. In DNA form, the CDR3 reads TGTGCCAGCAGGCGTAATGAGCAGTTCTTC. It yields the protein CASRRNEQFF.

The chain employs TRBV11-2 and TRBJ2-5; a possible D gene is TRBD2 (6 bases). Germline CDR1 reads SGHAT; CDR2 reads FQNNGV. The CDR3 runs to 14 residues. Trimming shortened V by 1 base and J by 4 bases, and 10 bases separated the two germline ends. DNA for the CDR3: TGTGCCAGCAGCTTAGCGGGGGTCCCAGAGACCCAGTACTTC. This sequence encodes CASSLAGVPETQYF.

The chain couples TRBV7-2 to TRBJ2-5, with 11 nucleotides matching TRBD2. Per the germline V gene, CDR1 is SGHTA and CDR2 is FQGNSA. CDR3 length: 17 amino acids. The V segment lost 5 bases and the J segment 1 base; nucleotides outside the gene matches: 9. The CDR3 DNA sequence: TGTGCCAGCAGCAGTACCGGGACTAGCGGCTTCCAAGAGACCCAGTACTTC. This gives the protein CASSSTGTSGFQETQYF.

The CDR3 sequence: CASSLVPEGGEQYF. The CDR3 bases are TGTGCCAGCAGCTTAGTTCCCGAAGGGGGAGAGCAGTACTTC. The chain recombines TRBV7-8 with TRBJ2-7; tentatively, D is TRBD1 (6 bases). CDR3 size: 14 residues. Trimming shortened V by 1 base and J by 7 bases, and 14 bases separated the two germline ends. The germline CDR1 and CDR2 sequences are SGHVS and FQNEAQ.

CDR3 sequence: CASRGNRIQGSYEQYF. The DNA for the CDR3 is TGCGCCAGCAGGGGAAACCGAATACAGGGTTCCTACGAGCAGTACTTC. This chain uses TRBV10-2 with TRBJ2-7, with a weak D call TRBD1 (6 bases). The CDR3 is 16 residues long. V shed 6 bases and J shed 1 base, with 19 bases lying between them. CDR1 and CDR2 (germline): WSHSY, SAAADI.

The CDR3 sequence: CASRQGTDTQYF. CDR3 nucleotide sequence: TGTGCCAGCCGACAGGGCACAGATACGCAGTATTTT. The rearrangement links TRBV6-5 to TRBJ2-3, with D possibly matching TRBD1 (6 bases). Trimming shortened V by 8 bases and J by 1 base, and 7 bases separated the two germline ends. The CDR3 runs to 12 residues. Germline CDR1 and CDR2: MNHEY and SVGAGI.

The genes are TRBV6-1 and TRBJ1-5; 10 bases match TRBD1. Germline V gives CDR1 MNHNS, CDR2 SASEGT. J lost 0 bases, V lost 4 bases, and 9 bases had no gene match. This CDR3 has 18 amino acids. As DNA, the CDR3 is TGTGCCAGCAGTGGACCGGGACAGGGGTCCTATAGCAATCAGCCCCAGCATTTT. Translation: CASSGPGQGSYSNQPQHF.

V is TRBV5-4 and J is TRBJ2-5; tentatively, D is TRBD2 (6 bases). This CDR3 spans 18 amino acids. In germline, CDR1 is SGHNT, CDR2 YYREEE (reference sequence). Deletions cut 3 bases from V and 5 bases from J, with 26 bases between. The CDR3 protein is CASSWGDSGGRIGETQYF. The CDR3 DNA sequence: TGTGCCAGCAGCTGGGGGGATAGCGGAGGCCGAATTGGGGAGACCCAGTACTTC.

This clone was seen a few times. DNA of the CDR3: TGTGCCAGCAGCGTACACCCAAGCGGAGAAAGTAGTGAAAAACTGTTTTTT. It specifies CASSVHPSGESSEKLFF. The chain links TRBV9 to TRBJ1-4; D is unclear. This CDR3 region has 17 residues. The V gene's germline CDR1 is SGDLS and CDR2 YYNGEE. Trimming removed 1 base from V and 7 bases from J, with 20 bases in between. Together with reference TRBV9 and TRBJ1-4, the CDR3 gives the full variable domain: DSGVTQTPKHLITATGQRVTLRCSPRSGDLSVYWYQQSLDQGLQFLIQYYNGEERAKGNILERFSAQQFPDLHSELNLSSLELGDSALYFCASSVHPSGESSEKLFFGSGTQLSVL.

The V and J genes are TRBV4-1 and TRBJ2-7, with 10 bases identical to TRBD1. The V segment lost 3 bases and the J segment 4 bases; nucleotides outside the gene matches: 6. The CDR3 has 15 amino acids. The germline V gene has CDR1 MGHRA and CDR2 YSYEKL. CDR3 bases: TGCGCCAGCAGCCAGCCGGGACAGGGGCGGTACGAGCAGTACTTC. It codes for CASSQPGQGRYEQYF.

The V and J genes are TRBV15 and TRBJ1-5, with 7 bases aligning to TRBD1. This CDR3 comprises 15 residues. CDR1 and CDR2 from the germline V gene are LNHNV and YYDKDF (reference sequence). The trim removed 3 bases at V and 7 bases at J, leaving 9 bases unmatched. The CDR3 loop is CATSSDTGVGQPQHF. CDR3 bases: TGTGCCACCAGCAGCGATACAGGGGTAGGGCAGCCCCAGCATTTT.